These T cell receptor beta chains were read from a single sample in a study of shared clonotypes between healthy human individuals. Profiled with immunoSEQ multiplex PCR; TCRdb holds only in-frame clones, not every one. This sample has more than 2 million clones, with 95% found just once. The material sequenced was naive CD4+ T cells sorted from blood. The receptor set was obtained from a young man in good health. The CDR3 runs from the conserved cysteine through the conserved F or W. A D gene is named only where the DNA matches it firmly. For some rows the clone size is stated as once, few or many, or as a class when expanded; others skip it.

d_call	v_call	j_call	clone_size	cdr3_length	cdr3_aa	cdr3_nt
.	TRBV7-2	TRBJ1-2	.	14	CASSLAVPNYGYTF	TGTGCCAGCAGCCTAGCGGTGCCCAACTATGGCTACACCTTC
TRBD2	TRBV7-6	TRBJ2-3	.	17	CASSLALTSGITDTQYF	TGTGCCAGCAGCTTAGCGTTGACTAGCGGAATCACAGATACGCAGTATTTT
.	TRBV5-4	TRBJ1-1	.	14	CASSLTGRDTEAFF	TGTGCCAGCAGCTTAACAGGGCGGGACACTGAAGCTTTCTTT
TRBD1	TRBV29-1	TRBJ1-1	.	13	CSVRTGVSAEAFF	TGCAGCGTCCGGACAGGGGTTTCAGCTGAAGCTTTCTTT
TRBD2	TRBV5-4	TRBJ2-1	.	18	CASRMGLAGEGGSNEQFF	TGTGCCAGCAGGATGGGACTAGCGGGAGAAGGCGGAAGCAATGAGCAGTTCTTC
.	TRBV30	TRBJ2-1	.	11	CARGLYNEQFF	TGTGCCCGGGGACTTTACAATGAGCAGTTCTTC
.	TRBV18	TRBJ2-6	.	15	CASSPKNSGANVLTF	TGTGCCAGCTCACCAAAGAACTCTGGGGCCAACGTCCTGACTTTC
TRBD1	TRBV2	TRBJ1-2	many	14	CASRTGGRDYGYTF	TGTGCCAGCAGAACAGGGGGTCGGGACTATGGCTACACCTTC
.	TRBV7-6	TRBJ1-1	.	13	CASSLRTATEAFF	TGTGCCAGCAGCCTAAGGACAGCTACTGAAGCTTTCTTT
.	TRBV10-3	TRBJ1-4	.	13	CAIRDGLNEKLFF	TGTGCCATCAGGGACGGGCTTAATGAAAAACTGTTTTTT
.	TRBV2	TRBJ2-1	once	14	CASSEEILGNEQFF	TGTGCCAGCAGTGAAGAAATACTAGGGAATGAGCAGTTCTTC
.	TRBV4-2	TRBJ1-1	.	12	CASLDLQGRAFF	TGTGCCAGCCTAGACCTTCAGGGGAGAGCTTTCTTT
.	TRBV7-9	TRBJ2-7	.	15	CASSLGNWDSYEQYF	TGTGCCAGCAGCTTAGGAAATTGGGACTCCTACGAGCAGTACTTC
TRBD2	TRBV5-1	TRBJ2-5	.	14	CASGGLTWQETQYF	TGCGCCAGCGGGGGACTAACCTGGCAAGAGACCCAGTACTTC
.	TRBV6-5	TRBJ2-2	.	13	CASRPTGTGELFF	TGTGCCAGCAGGCCAACAGGCACCGGGGAGCTGTTTTTT
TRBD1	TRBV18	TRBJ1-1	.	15	CASSLLGQGNTEAFF	TGTGCCAGCTCACTTCTGGGACAGGGAAACACTGAAGCTTTCTTT
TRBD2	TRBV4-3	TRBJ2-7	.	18	CASSQNIPGLAVPYEQYF	TGCGCCAGCAGCCAAAACATACCGGGACTAGCGGTCCCCTACGAGCAGTACTTC
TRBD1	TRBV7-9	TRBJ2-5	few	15	CASSLGQGLGETQYF	TGTGCCAGCAGCCTAGGACAGGGGCTGGGAGAGACCCAGTACTTC
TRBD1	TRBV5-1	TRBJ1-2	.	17	CASSLIPPGQGNYGYTF	TGCGCCAGCAGCTTGATTCCTCCGGGACAGGGGAACTATGGCTACACCTTC
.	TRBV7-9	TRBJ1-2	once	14	CASSLTGLTYGYTF	TGTGCCAGCAGCTTGACGGGGTTGACCTATGGCTACACCTTC
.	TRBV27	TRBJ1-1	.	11	CASSLGERAFF	TGTGCCAGCAGTTTAGGAGAAAGAGCTTTCTTT
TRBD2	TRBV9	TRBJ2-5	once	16	CASSPAGTSGQETQYF	TGTGCCAGCAGCCCGGCCGGGACTAGCGGCCAAGAGACCCAGTACTTC
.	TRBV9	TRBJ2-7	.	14	CASSVASLSYEQYF	TGTGCCAGCAGCGTAGCGTCCCTCTCCTACGAGCAGTACTTC
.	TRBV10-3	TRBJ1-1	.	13	CAISPGLGTEAFF	TGTGCCATCAGTCCGGGCTTGGGCACTGAAGCTTTCTTT
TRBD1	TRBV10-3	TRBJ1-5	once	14	CATGGTGDHQPQHF	TGTGCCACGGGCGGGACAGGGGACCATCAGCCCCAGCATTTT
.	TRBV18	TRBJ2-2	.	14	CASSPEVPTGELFF	TGTGCCAGCTCACCGGAGGTCCCCACCGGGGAGCTGTTTTTT
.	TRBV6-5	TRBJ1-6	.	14	CASSYGRAHSPLHF	TGTGCCAGCAGTTATGGTAGGGCCCATTCACCCCTCCACTTT
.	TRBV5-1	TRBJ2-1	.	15	CASSFSWSSYNEQFF	TGCGCCAGCAGCTTTTCCTGGAGCTCCTACAATGAGCAGTTCTTC
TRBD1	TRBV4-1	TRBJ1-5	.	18	CASSPPLAQGVNNQPQHF	TGCGCCAGCAGCCCTCCCCTAGCGCAGGGGGTCAACAATCAGCCCCAGCATTTT
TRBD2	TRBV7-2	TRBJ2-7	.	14	CASSLALAGTEQYF	TGTGCCAGCAGCTTAGCTCTAGCGGGGACCGAGCAGTACTTC
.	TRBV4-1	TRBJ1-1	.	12	CASRMNGPEAFF	TGCGCCAGCAGGATGAATGGACCTGAAGCTTTCTTT
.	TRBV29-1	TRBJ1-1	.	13	CSVSRDTNTEAFF	TGCAGCGTTTCCCGGGACACGAACACTGAAGCTTTCTTT
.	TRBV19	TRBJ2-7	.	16	CASSASRGSGTYEQYF	TGTGCCAGTAGTGCTTCTCGGGGCTCGGGGACCTACGAGCAGTACTTC
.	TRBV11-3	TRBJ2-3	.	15	CASSSGGESTDTQYF	TGTGCCAGCAGCTCAGGGGGGGAAAGCACAGATACGCAGTATTTT
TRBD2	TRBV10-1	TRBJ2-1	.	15	CASSEGSGSNNEQFF	TGCGCCAGCAGTGAGGGTAGCGGGAGCAACAATGAGCAGTTCTTC
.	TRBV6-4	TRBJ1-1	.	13	CASSAVRNAEAFF	TGTGCCAGCAGTGCCGTGAGGAACGCTGAAGCTTTCTTT
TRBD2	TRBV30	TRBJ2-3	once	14	CAWSVSGWGRTQYF	TGTGCCTGGAGTGTTAGCGGGTGGGGCCGTACGCAGTATTTT
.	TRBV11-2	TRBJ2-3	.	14	CASSDPGGTDTQYF	TGTGCCAGCAGCGACCCAGGGGGCACAGATACGCAGTATTTT
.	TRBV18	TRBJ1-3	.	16	CASSPAGGASGNTIYF	TGTGCCAGCTCACCAGCTGGGGGCGCCTCTGGAAACACCATATATTTT
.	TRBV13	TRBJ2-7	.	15	CASSLGLADTYEQYF	TGTGCCAGCAGCTTAGGGTTAGCGGATACCTACGAGCAGTACTTC
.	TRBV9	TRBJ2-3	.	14	CASSLGGTTDTQYF	TGTGCCAGCAGCCTTGGGGGGACCACAGATACGCAGTATTTT
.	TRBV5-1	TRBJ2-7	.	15	CANSPTDIRSYEQYF	TGCGCCAACAGTCCTACGGACATCCGCTCCTACGAGCAGTACTTC
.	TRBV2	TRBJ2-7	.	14	CASSEDGPRLEQYF	TGTGCCAGCAGTGAAGATGGTCCGCGGCTCGAGCAGTACTTC
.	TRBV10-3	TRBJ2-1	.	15	CASKGLAGSYNEQFF	TGTGCCTCAAAGGGATTAGCAGGCTCCTACAATGAGCAGTTCTTC
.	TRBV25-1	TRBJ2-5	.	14	CASSSPGYQETQYF	TGTGCCAGCAGTTCTCCGGGCTACCAAGAGACCCAGTACTTC
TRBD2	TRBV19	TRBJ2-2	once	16	CASSTGLAGNTGELFF	TGTGCCAGTAGTACCGGACTAGCGGGCAACACCGGGGAGCTGTTTTTT
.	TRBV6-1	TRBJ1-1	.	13	CASSNALNTEAFF	TGTGCCAGCAGTAACGCTTTGAACACTGAAGCTTTCTTT
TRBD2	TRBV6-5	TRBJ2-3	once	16	CASSYTSGTRTDTQYF	TGTGCCAGCAGTTACACTAGCGGGACACGCACAGATACGCAGTATTTT
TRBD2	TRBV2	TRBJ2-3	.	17	CASSPGLAGGDLDTQYF	TGTGCCAGCAGTCCGGGACTAGCGGGAGGTGACCTGGATACGCAGTATTTT
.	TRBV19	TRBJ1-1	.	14	CASSYGQLNTEAFF	TGTGCCAGTAGTTATGGACAGCTGAACACTGAAGCTTTCTTT
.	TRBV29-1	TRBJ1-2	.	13	CSVGNRSLPGYTF	TGCAGCGTTGGTAACAGGAGCCTCCCGGGCTACACCTTC
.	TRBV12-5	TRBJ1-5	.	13	CASGDSNNQPQHF	TGTGCTAGTGGGGACAGTAATAATCAGCCCCAGCATTTT
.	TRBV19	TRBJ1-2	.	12	CASSTRSYGYTF	TGTGCCAGTAGTACCCGGAGCTATGGCTACACCTTC
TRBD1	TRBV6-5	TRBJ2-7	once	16	CASSYSRTGGSHEQYF	TGTGCCAGCAGTTACTCGAGGACAGGGGGGTCACACGAGCAGTACTTC